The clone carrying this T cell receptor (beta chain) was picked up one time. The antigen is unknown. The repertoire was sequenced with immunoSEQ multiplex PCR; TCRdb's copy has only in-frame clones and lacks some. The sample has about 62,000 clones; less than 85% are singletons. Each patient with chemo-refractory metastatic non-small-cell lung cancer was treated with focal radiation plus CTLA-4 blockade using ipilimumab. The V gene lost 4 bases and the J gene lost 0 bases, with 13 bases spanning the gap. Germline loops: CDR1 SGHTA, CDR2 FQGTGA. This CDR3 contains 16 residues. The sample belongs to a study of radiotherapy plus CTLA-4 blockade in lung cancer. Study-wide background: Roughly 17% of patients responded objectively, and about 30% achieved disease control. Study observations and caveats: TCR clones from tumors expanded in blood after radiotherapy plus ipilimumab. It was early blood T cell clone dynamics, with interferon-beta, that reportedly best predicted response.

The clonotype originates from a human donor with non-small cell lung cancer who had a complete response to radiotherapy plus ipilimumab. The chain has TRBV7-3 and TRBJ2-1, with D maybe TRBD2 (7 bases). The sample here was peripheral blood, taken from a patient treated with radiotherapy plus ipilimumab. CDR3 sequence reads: CASSSYGGLSYNEQFF. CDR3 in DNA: TGTGCCAGCAGCTCCTACGGGGGGCTCTCCTACAATGAGCAGTTCTTC.